The T cell receptor beta chain under discussion was sequenced for a study of identical twins. Study-level findings and limits: Those out-of-frame alpha sequences shared by twins showed an excess of low generation probability. Beta clonotypes that were abundant in cord blood contained fewer insertions, a pattern absent from memory repertoires.

TCRdb re-called the 5' RACE reads through MiXCR, storing one row per CDR3 protein. The sample lists about 240,000 distinct CDR3 sequences; roughly a tenth were seen once. CDR1 is SGHNT, CDR2 YYREEE, per germline (reference sequence). V was shortened by 4 bases and J by 0 bases, with 18 bases between the two germline ends. This CDR3 region has 17 residues. About this clonotype itself: The antigen remains undetermined.

The J gene is TRBJ2-3, the V gene TRBV5-4, with D perhaps given as TRBD1 or TRBD2 (5 bases each). The sample taken for sequencing was memory T cells sorted from blood. The clonotype originates from a man aged 50-59 years in good health. CDR3 amino acids: CASSGRTTTASTDTQYF. The CDR3 coding sequence is TGTGCCAGCAGCGGGAGAACCACGACAGCAAGCACAGATACGCAGTATTTT.